This T cell receptor beta chain was sequenced during a study of cytomegalovirus exposure and HLA in healthy donors. This CDR3 region has 15 residues. V was trimmed by 1 base and J by 6 bases, leaving 13 bases between them. Germline-derived CDR1 and CDR2 are LGHNA and YSLEER. Both 60 Vbeta primers and 13 Jbeta primers went into the PCR. TCRdb keeps only in-frame clones here, not all; method: immunoSEQ multiplex PCR. Of fewer than 120,000 clones listed, around 85% are singletons. The gene calls are TRBV4-3 and TRBJ2-1, with D possibly TRBD1 on 6 matching bases. The origin of this receptor is a man aged 25-40 years in good health and CMV-seropositive. The sequencing sample was made of PBMCs. Written as DNA, the CDR3 is TGCGCCAGCAGCCAAGCCCAGGGGTTATTCAATGAGCAGTTCTTC. The encoded protein is CASSQAQGLFNEQFF.